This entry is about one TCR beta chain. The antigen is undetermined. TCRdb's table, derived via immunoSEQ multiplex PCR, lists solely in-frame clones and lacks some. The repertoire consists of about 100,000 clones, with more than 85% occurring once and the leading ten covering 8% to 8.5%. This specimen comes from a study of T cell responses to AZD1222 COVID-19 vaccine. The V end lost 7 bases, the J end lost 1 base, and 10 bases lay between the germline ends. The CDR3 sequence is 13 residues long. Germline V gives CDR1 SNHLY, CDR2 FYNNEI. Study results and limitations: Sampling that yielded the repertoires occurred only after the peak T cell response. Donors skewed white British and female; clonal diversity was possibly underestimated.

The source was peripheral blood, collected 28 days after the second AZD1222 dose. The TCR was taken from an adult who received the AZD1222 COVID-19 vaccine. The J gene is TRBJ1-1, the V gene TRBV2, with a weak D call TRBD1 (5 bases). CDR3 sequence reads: CASKFRENTEAFF. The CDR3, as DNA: TGTGCCAGCAAGTTCAGGGAGAACACTGAAGCTTTCTTT.